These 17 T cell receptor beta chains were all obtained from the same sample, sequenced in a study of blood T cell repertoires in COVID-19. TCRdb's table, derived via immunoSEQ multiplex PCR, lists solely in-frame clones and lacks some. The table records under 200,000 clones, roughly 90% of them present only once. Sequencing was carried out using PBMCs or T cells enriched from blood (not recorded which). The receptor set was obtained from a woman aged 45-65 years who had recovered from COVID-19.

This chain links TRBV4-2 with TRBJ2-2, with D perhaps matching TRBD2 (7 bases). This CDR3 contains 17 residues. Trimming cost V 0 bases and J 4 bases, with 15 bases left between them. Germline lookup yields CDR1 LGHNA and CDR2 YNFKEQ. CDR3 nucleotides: TGTGCCAGCAGCCAAGATTTTTGGGGGGGCCGCACCGGGGAGCTGTTTTTT. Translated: CASSQDFWGGRTGELFF.

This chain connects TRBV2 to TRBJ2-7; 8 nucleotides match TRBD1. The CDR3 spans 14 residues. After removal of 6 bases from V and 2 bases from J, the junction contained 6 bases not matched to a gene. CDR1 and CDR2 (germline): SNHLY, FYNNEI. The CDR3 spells CASRFLQGAYEQYF. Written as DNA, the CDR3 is TGTGCCAGCAGGTTTCTACAGGGGGCCTACGAGCAGTACTTC.

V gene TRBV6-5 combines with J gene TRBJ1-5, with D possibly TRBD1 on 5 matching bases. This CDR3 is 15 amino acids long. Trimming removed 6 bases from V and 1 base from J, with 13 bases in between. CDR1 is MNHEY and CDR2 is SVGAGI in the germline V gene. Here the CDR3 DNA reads TGTGCCAGCAGACAAGACAGCTCGAGCAATCAGCCCCAGCATTTT. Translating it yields CASRQDSSSNQPQHF.

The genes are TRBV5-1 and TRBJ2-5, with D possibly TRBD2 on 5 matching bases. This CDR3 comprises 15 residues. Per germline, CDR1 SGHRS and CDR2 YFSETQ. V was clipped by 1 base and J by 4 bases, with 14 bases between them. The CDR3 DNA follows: TGCGCCAGCAGCTTGTCAGACTATACCCCAGAGACCCAGTACTTC. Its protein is CASSLSDYTPETQYF.

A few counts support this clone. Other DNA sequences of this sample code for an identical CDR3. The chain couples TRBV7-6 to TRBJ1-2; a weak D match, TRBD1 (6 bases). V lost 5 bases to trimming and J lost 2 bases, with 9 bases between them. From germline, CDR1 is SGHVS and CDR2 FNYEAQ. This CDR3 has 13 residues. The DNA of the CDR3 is TGTGCCAGCAGCCCGGACAGCAACTATGGCTACACCTTC. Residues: CASSPDSNYGYTF. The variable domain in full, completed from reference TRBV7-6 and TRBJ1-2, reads GAGVSQSPRYKVTKRGQDVALRCDPISGHVSLYWYRQALGQGPEFLTYFNYEAQQDKSGLPNDRFSAERPEGSISTLTIQRTEQRDSAMYRCASSPDSNYGYTFGSGTRLTVV.

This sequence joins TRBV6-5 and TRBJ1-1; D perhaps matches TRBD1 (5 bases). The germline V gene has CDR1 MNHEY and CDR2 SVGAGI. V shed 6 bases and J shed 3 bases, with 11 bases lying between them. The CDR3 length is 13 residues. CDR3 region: CASRYGADTEAFF. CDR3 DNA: TGTGCCAGCAGGTATGGGGCAGACACTGAAGCTTTCTTT.

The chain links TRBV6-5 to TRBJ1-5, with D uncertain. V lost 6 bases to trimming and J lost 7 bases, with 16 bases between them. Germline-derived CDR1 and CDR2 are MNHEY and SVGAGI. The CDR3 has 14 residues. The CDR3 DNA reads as TGTGCCAGCAGCCGCTCCTGGGAGGGACAGCCCCAGCATTTT. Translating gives CASSRSWEGQPQHF.

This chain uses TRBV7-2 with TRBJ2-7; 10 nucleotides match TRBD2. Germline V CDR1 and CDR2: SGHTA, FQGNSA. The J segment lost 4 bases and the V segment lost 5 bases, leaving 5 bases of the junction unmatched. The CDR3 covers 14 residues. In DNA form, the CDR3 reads TGTGCCAGCAGCGCGGGACTAGCGAATTACGAGCAGTACTTC. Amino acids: CASSAGLANYEQYF.

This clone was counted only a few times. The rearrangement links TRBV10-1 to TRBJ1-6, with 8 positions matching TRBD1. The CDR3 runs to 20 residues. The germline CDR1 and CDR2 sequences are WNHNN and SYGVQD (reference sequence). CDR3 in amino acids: CPHPPTGIFRGLLTRSPLHF. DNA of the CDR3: TGCCCTCACCCACCCACAGGGATATTCAGGGGGCTTCTCACGCGGTCACCCCTCCACTTT.

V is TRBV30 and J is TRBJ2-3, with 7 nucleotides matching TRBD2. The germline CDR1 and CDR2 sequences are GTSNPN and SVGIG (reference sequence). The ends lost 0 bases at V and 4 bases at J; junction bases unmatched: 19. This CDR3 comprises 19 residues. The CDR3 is CAWSVKGLQRGPAPDTQYF. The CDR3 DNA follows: TGTGCCTGGAGTGTAAAAGGGTTGCAGCGGGGCCCAGCACCAGATACGCAGTATTTT.

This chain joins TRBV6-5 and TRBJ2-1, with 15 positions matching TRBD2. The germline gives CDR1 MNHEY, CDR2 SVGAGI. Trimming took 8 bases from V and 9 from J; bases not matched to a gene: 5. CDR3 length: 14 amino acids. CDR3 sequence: CASRTSGGVGEQFF. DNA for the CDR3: TGTGCCAGCCGGACTAGCGGGGGGGTTGGTGAGCAGTTCTTC.

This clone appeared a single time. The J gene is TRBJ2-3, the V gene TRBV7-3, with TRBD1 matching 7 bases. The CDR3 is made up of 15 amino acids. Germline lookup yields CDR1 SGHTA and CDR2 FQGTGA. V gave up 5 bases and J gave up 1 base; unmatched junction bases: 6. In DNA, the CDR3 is TGTGCCAGCAGCCCCGACAGGGTAGGCACAGATACGCAGTATTTT. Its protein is CASSPDRVGTDTQYF.

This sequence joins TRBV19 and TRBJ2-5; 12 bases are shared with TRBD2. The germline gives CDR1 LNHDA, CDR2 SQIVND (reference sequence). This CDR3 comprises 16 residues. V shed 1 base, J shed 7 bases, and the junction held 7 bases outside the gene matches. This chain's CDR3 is CASSIVTSGGLGTQYF. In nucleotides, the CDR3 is TGTGCCAGTAGTATAGTGACTAGCGGGGGCCTAGGGACCCAGTACTTC.

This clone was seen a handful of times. The DNA of the CDR3 is TGCGCCAGCAGCCAAGAGTTCGGGAGGACAGCTAATTCACCCCTCCACTTT. It specifies CASSQEFGRTANSPLHF. The gene calls are TRBV4-1 and TRBJ1-6, with D maybe TRBD1 (6 bases). Trimming cost V 0 bases and J 6 bases, with 15 bases left between them. This CDR3 is 17 amino acids long. Germline CDR1 reads MGHRA; CDR2 reads YSYEKL.

This CDR3 is CASSPRTTTDTQYF. Written as DNA, the CDR3 is TGTGCCAGCAGCCCCCGGACTACCACAGATACGCAGTATTTT. The chain uses TRBV9 and TRBJ2-3; tentatively, D is TRBD2 (6 bases). The CDR3 covers 14 residues. V dropped 4 bases and J dropped 2 bases, with 11 bases sitting between them. The germline V gene has CDR1 SGDLS and CDR2 YYNGEE.

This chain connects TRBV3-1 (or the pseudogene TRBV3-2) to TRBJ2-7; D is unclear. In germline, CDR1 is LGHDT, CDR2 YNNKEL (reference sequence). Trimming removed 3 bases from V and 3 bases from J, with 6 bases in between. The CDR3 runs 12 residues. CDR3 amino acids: CASSQAGYEQYF. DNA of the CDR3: TGTGCCAGCAGCCAGGCAGGCTACGAGCAGTACTTC.

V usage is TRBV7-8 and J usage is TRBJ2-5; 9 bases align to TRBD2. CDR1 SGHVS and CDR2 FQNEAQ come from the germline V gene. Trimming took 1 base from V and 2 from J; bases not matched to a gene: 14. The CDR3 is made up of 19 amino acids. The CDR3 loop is CASSLVALLLAGGQETQYF. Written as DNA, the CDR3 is TGTGCCAGCAGCTTAGTAGCCCTCCTTTTGGCGGGGGGGCAAGAGACCCAGTACTTC. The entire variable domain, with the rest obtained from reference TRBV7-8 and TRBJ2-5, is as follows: GAGVSQSPRYKVAKRGQDVALRCDPISGHVSLFWYQQALGQGPEFLTYFQNEAQLDKSGLPSDRFFAERPEGSVSTLKIQRTQQEDSAVYLCASSLVALLLAGGQETQYFGPGTRLLVL.